This T cell receptor (beta chain) came from a study of tissue T cells after allogeneic stem cell transplantation. Produced via immunoSEQ multiplex PCR; TCRdb's table is partial and in-frame only. The sample includes roughly 20,000 clones, about 70% of them seen just once. The V segment lost 6 bases and the J segment 3 bases; nucleotides outside the gene matches: 1. Germline V CDR1 and CDR2: LGHDT, YNNKQL (reference sequence). This CDR3 is built from 13 residues. A word on this clone: Germline and genes: mouse. Coverage ceases 1 residue before the CDR3 finishes, and the germline J gene fills in the end.

The chain recombines TRBV4 with TRBJ1-4, with 7 bases that match TRBD1. The source material was blood. The TCR originated in a female BALB/c mouse in good health. The strain's MHC haplotype is H2-d. Incomplete CDR3 DNA: TGTGCCAGCAGACAGGGGCCCAACGAAAGATTATTT. Protein product: CASRQGPNERLF. The entire CDR3 sequence reads CASRQGPNERLFF.